These 13 T cell receptor beta chains originate from one sample sequenced in a study of tissue T cells after allogeneic stem cell transplantation. Time point: mouse harvest day 14 after allogeneic transplant. Tail vein injection delivered 10^7 T-cell-depleted bone marrow cells and 10^6 splenic CD5+ T cells. The repertoire was sequenced with immunoSEQ multiplex PCR; TCRdb's copy has only in-frame clones and lacks some. The sample carries 5,800 or so clones, roughly 44% recorded once. Sequencing used gut tissue. These receptors all stem from a female BALB/c mouse given C57BL/6 T cells with graft-versus-host disease after an allogeneic hematopoietic cell transplant.

On this clone itself: Here the gene names and germline are mouse. The read ends 1 residue before the CDR3 terminus; that terminus is restored from the germline J gene. Other DNA sequences in this specimen translate into the identical CDR3. The chain is built from TRBV26 and TRBJ2-4, with D perhaps matching TRBD1 (6 bases). In germline, CDR1 is KGHPV, CDR2 FQNQEV (reference sequence). The CDR3 runs to 14 residues. V dropped 4 bases and J dropped 0 bases, with 8 bases sitting between them. The CDR3 region is CASSPGQSQNTLYF. The DNA read from the CDR3 is TGTGCCAGCAGTCCTGGACAGAGTCAAAACACCTTGTAC.

Note on this clone: Mouse germline and gene names are used. Coverage ceases 1 residue before the CDR3 finishes, and the germline J gene fills in the end. This rearrangement joins TRBV15 to TRBJ2-2, with D hard to call. The CDR3 loop spans 13 amino acids. Germline CDR1 SGHND, CDR2 FRSKSL. Trimming shortened V by 6 bases and J by 0 bases, and 5 bases separated the two germline ends. The chain's CDR3 is CASSPANTGQLYF. CDR3 DNA (partial): TGTGCCAGCAGCCCTGCAAACACCGGGCAGCTCTAC.

Comment on this clone: Germline and genes here are mouse. The covered CDR3 bases are TGTGCCAGCAGTATAGAAAGGGATTTAATCTATGCTGAGCAGTTC. As protein: CASSIERDLIYAEQF. The full CDR3 reads CASSIERDLIYAEQFF. The chain links TRBV19 to TRBJ2-1, with unresolved D. The read ends 1 residue early relative to the CDR3; the germline J gene fills the gap. CDR1 and CDR2 from the germline V gene are FNHDT and SITEND (reference sequence). This CDR3 spans 16 amino acids. The V gene lost 0 bases and the J gene lost 3 bases, with 13 bases spanning the gap.

This clone was recorded a few times. Genes here carry mouse names. The read ends 1 residue shy of where the CDR3 ends; the end is completed using the germline J gene. The chain joins TRBV26 to TRBJ2-7; TRBD2 is a possible D gene (7 bases). This CDR3 spans 13 amino acids. The germline V gene has CDR1 KGHPV and CDR2 FQNQEV (reference sequence). V lost 3 bases and J 7 bases, leaving 13 bases between the germline ends. CDR3 bases read: TGTGCCAGCAGTCTATTCGGGGGGCGAGAACAGTAC. Translated: CASSLFGGREQY. The full-length CDR3 reads as CASSLFGGREQYF. The full variable domain, in which reference TRBV26 and TRBJ2-7 provide the parts outside the CDR3, is NSKVIQTPRYLVKGQGQKAKMRCIPEKGHPVVFWYQQNKNNEFKFLINFQNQEVLQQIDMTEKRFSAECPSNSPCSLEIQSSEAGDSALYLCASSLFGGREQYFGPGTRLTVL.

This clone has a single count. Gene names are mouse gene names. The read terminates 1 residue before the CDR3 end, so the remaining end is supplied by the germline J gene. The chain joins TRBV3 to TRBJ2-4, with 9 bases matching TRBD2. This CDR3 region has 16 residues. Germline V gene sequence: CDR1 SNHLY, CDR2 FYNGKV (reference sequence). The junction had 3 bases not matched to a gene; V was cut back by 0 bases and J by 2 bases. The covered CDR3 bases are TGTGCCAGCAGCTTAGCGCTGGGGGGGTCTCAAAACACCTTGTAC. This encodes CASSLALGGSQNTLY. Given in full, the CDR3 is CASSLALGGSQNTLYF.

This clone was observed a handful of times. The germline and genes are mouse ones. Read data end 1 residue before the CDR3 end; the end is taken from the germline J gene. This rearrangement joins TRBV12-2 to TRBJ2-7, with D maybe TRBD1 (6 bases). V lost 2 bases and J 3 bases, leaving 13 bases between the germline ends. Germline V gene lookup returns CDR1 SGHLS and CDR2 HYDKME. This CDR3 contains 14 residues. The CDR3 protein is CASSPFRDIYEQYF. The CDR3 DNA, read in part, is TGTGCCAGCTCTCCCTTCCGGGACATCTATGAACAGTAC.

In the case of this clone: Gene names and germline match the mouse. Within the sample, other DNA sequences also encode this same CDR3. The CDR3 bases that were read are TGTGCCAGCAGTCCCCACAAGAACTCCGACTACACC. It is translated as CASSPHKNSDYT. The entire CDR3 reads CASSPHKNSDYTF. The chain is built from TRBV26 and TRBJ1-2; unclear D gene. Read data end 1 residue before the CDR3 end; the end is taken from the germline J gene. Trimming cost V 4 bases and J 2 bases, with 8 bases left between them. CDR3 length: 13 residues. Germline V gene data show CDR1 as KGHPV and CDR2 as FQNQEV (reference sequence).

As for this clone: Germline and genes here are mouse. The read ends 1 residue shy of where the CDR3 ends; the end is completed using the germline J gene. The chain carries TRBV3 and TRBJ2-1; 14 bases map to TRBD2. V gave up 5 bases and J gave up 4 bases; unmatched junction bases: 4. The CDR3 loop spans 16 amino acids. Germline CDR1 reads SNHLY; CDR2 reads FYNGKV (reference sequence). The part of the CDR3 DNA that was read is TGTGCCAGCAGCGCGGGACTGGGGGGGCTATATGCTGAGCAGTTC. Translation: CASSAGLGGLYAEQF. The full CDR3 protein is CASSAGLGGLYAEQFF.

For this clone: The junction does not match germline at one end; this may be a read error. All gene names here are mouse names. The read comes to an end 1 residue before the CDR3 does, leaving the germline J gene to fill in the end. The chain has TRBV13-2 and TRBJ2-5; TRBD2 might be the D (6 bases). CDR3 length: 13 amino acids. CDR1 and CDR2 from the germline V gene are NNHNN and SYGAGS (reference sequence). Here the CDR3 reads CASSEWGQDTQYF. CDR3 DNA, as far as it was read: TGTGCCAGCAGTGAATGGGGGCAAGACACCCAGTAC.

About this clone: Gene labels here are mouse ones. The read comes to an end 1 residue before the CDR3 does, leaving the germline J gene to fill in the end. This chain joins TRBV26 and TRBJ1-4; maybe TRBD1 (6 bases). CDR3 size: 13 residues. Per the germline V gene, CDR1 is KGHPV and CDR2 is FQNQEV (reference sequence). With 2 bases removed from V and 7 bases from J, the gap between germline ends came to 8 bases. CDR3 bases read: TGTGCCAGCAGTCTGGGGGGCGGCGAAAGATTATTT. Protein product: CASSLGGGERLF. The entire CDR3 protein is CASSLGGGERLFF.

Notes on this clone: All gene names here are mouse names. With the read ending 1 residue before the CDR3 end, the germline J gene is used to fill in that end. The rearrangement links TRBV13-1 to TRBJ2-5; 8 bases line up with TRBD2. V lost 0 bases, J lost 1 base, and 4 bases stayed unmatched. This CDR3 is built from 16 residues. Germline V gene sequence: CDR1 NSHNY, CDR2 SYGAGN. Incomplete CDR3 DNA: TGTGCCAGCAGTGATGATACGGGGGGGCACCAAGACACCCAGTAC. Amino acid sequence: CASSDDTGGHQDTQY. The entire CDR3 protein reads CASSDDTGGHQDTQYF.

As for this clone: Gene names follow the mouse nomenclature. The read comes to an end 1 residue before the CDR3 does, leaving the germline J gene to fill in the end. This sequence joins TRBV26 and TRBJ2-2; possible D gene TRBD1, 6 bases. Deletions cut 2 bases from V and 2 bases from J, with 6 bases between. CDR1 is KGHPV and CDR2 is FQNQEV in the germline V gene (reference sequence). This CDR3 contains 14 residues. Partial CDR3 DNA: TGTGCCAGCAGTCTGGGACAGAACACCGGGCAGCTCTAC. Its translation is CASSLGQNTGQLY. The CDR3, in full, reads CASSLGQNTGQLYF.

Turning to this clone: Genes here carry mouse names. The read ends 1 residue before the CDR3 terminus; that terminus is restored from the germline J gene. This chain joins TRBV16 and TRBJ2-4; a weak D match, TRBD1 (6 bases). The germline CDR1 and CDR2 sequences are SGHSA and FRNQAP. There are 16 residues in the CDR3. Trimming took off 0 bases at V and 0 bases at J, with 10 bases between the two ends. The covered CDR3 bases are TGTGCAAGCAGCTTAGAGGAACAGGGTAGTCAAAACACCTTGTAC. This encodes CASSLEEQGSQNTLY. The entire CDR3 reads CASSLEEQGSQNTLYF.